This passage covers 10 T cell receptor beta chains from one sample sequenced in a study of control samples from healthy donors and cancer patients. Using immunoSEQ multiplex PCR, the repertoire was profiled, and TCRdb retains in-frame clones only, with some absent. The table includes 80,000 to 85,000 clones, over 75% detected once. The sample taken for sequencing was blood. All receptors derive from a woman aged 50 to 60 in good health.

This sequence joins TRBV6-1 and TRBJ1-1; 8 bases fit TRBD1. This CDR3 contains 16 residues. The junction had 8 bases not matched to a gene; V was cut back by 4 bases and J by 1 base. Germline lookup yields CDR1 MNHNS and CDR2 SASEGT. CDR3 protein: CASSGTGGRPNTEAFF. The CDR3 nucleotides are TGTGCCAGCAGTGGAACAGGGGGAAGACCGAACACTGAAGCTTTCTTT.

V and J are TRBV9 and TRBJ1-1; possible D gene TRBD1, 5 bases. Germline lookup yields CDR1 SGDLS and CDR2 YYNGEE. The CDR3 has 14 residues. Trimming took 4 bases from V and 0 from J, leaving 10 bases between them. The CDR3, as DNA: TGTGCCAGCAGCCCTCACAGGTTGAACACTGAAGCTTTCTTT. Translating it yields CASSPHRLNTEAFF.

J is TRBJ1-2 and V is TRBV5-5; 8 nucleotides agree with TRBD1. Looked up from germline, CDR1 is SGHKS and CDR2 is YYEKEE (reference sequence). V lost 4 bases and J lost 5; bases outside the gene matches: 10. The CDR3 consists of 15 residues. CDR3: CASSLTGDVRYGYTF. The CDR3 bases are TGTGCCAGCAGCCTGACAGGGGACGTGAGGTATGGCTACACCTTC.

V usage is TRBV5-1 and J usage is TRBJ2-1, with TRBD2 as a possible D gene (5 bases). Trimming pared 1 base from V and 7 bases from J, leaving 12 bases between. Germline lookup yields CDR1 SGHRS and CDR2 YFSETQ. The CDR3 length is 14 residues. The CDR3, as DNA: TGCGCCAGCAGCTTGAAATTCGAGGGAAATGAGCAGTTCTTC. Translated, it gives CASSLKFEGNEQFF.

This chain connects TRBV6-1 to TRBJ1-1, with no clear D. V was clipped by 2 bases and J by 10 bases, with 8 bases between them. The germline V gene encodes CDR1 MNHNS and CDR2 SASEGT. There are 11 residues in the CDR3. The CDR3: CASSEHFGAFF. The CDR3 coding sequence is TGTGCCAGCAGTGAACATTTCGGAGCTTTCTTT.

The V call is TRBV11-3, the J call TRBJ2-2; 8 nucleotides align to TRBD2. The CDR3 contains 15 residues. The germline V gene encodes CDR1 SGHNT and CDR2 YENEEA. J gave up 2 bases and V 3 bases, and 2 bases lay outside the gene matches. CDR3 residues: CASSFSGVNTGELFF. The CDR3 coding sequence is TGTGCCAGCAGCTTTAGCGGGGTTAACACCGGGGAGCTGTTTTTT.

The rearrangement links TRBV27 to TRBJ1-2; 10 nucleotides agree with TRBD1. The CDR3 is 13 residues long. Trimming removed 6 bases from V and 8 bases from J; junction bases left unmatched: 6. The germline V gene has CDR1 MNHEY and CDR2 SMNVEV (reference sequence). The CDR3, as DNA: TGTGCCAGCAGACAGACAGGGGGCGCAGGCTACACCTTC. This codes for CASRQTGGAGYTF.

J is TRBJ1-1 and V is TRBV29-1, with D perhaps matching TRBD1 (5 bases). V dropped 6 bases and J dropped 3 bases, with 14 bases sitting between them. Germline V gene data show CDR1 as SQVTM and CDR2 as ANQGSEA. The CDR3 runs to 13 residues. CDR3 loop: CSVLTAGDTEAFF. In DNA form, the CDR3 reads TGCAGCGTCTTGACAGCCGGCGACACTGAAGCTTTCTTT.

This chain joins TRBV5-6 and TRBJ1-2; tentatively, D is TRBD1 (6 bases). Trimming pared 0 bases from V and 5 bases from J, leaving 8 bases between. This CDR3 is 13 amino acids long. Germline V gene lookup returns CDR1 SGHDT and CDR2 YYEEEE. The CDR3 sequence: CASSLVQGYGYTF. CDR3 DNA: TGTGCCAGCAGCTTGGTGCAGGGGTATGGCTACACCTTC.

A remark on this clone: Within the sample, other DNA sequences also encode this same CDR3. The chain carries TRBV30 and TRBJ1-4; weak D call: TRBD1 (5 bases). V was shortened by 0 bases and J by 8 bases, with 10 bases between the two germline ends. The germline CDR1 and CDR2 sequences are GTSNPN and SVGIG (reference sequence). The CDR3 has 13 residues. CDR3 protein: CAWSVQGREKLFF. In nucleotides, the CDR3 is TGTGCCTGGAGTGTCCAGGGACGGGAAAAACTGTTTTTT.